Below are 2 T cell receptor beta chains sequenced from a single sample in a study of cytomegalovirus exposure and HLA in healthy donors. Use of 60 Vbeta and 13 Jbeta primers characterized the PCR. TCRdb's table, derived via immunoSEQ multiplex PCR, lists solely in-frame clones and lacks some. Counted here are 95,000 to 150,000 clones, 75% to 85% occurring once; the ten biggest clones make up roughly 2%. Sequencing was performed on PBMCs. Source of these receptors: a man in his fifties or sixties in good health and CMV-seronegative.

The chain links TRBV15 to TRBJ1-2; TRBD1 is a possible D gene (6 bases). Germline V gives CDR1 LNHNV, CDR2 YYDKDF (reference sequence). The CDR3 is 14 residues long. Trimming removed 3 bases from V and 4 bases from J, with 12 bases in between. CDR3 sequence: CATSRAQGTYGYTF. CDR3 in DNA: TGTGCCACCAGCAGGGCTCAGGGGACCTATGGCTACACCTTC.

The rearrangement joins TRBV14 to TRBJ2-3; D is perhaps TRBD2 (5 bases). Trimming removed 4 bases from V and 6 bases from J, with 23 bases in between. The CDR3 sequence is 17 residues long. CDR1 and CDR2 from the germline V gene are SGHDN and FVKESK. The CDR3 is CASSPRTLRTVGDTQYF. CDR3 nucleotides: TGTGCCAGCAGCCCAAGGACTCTACGAACTGTCGGGGATACGCAGTATTTT.